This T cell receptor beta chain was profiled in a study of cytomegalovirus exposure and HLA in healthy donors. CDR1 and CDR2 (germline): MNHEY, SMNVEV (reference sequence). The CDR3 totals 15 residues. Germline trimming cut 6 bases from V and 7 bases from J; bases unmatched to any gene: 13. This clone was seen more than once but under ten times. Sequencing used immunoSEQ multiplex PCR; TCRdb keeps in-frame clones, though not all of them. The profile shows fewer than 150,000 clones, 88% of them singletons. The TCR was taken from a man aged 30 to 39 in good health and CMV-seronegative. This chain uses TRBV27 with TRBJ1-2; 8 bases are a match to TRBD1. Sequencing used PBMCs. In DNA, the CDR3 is TGTGCCAGCAGCTATCGGGACAGGAGGGTATGTGGCTACACCTTC. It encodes CASSYRDRRVCGYTF.